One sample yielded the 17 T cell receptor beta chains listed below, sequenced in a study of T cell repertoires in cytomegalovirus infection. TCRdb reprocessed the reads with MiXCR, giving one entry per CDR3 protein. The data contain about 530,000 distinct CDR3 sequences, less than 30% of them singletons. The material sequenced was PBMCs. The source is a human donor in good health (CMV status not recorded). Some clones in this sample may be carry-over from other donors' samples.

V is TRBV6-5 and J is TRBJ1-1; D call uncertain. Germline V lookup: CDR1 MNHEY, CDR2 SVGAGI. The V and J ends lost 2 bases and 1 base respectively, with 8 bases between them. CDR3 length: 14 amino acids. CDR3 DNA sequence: TGTGCCAGCAGTTACGGGCAACAGAACACTGAAGCTTTCTTT. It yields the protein CASSYGQQNTEAFF.

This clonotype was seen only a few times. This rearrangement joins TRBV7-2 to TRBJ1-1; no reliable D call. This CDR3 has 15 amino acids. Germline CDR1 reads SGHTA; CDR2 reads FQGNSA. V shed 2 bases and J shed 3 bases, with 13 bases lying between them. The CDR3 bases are TGTGCCAGCAGCTTATCACCAGTGCTAGACACTGAAGCTTTCTTT. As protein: CASSLSPVLDTEAFF.

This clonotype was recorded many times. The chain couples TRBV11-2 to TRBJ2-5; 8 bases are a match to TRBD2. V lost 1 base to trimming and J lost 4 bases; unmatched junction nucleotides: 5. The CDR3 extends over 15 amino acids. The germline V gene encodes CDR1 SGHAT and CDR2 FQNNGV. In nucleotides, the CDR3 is TGTGCCAGCAGCTTAGGGACTAGCAGGCGAGAGACCCAGTACTTC. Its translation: CASSLGTSRRETQYF.

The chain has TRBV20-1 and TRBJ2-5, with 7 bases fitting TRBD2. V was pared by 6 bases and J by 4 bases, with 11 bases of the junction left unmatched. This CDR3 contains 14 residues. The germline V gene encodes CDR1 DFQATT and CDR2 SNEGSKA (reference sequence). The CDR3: CSANGLEPRETQYF. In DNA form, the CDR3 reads TGCAGTGCGAACGGACTAGAACCAAGAGAGACCCAGTACTTC.

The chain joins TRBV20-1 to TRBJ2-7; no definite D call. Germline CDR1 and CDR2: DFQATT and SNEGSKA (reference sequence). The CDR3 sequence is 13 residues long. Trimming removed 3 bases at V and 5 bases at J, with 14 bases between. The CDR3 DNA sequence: TGCAGTGCTAGGCGCCCAAGCTGGGACGAGCAGTACTTC. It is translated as CSARRPSWDEQYF.

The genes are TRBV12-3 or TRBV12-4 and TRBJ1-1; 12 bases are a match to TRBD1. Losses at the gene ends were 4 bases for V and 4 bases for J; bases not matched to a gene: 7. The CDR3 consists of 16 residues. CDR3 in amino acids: CASSSWDRGRGTEAFF. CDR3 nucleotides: TGTGCCAGCAGTTCTTGGGACAGGGGGCGAGGCACTGAAGCTTTCTTT.

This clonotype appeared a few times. The CDR3 DNA reads as TGTGCCAGCAGTGAGGGGGTTATGGTAGCGGGAGATGAGCAGTTCTTC. It yields the protein CASSEGVMVAGDEQFF. The chain has TRBV6-1 and TRBJ2-1; 9 bases are shared with TRBD2. Germline CDR1 is MNHNS and CDR2 is SASEGT. The CDR3 loop spans 16 amino acids. V lost 3 bases to trimming and J lost 8 bases; unmatched junction nucleotides: 11.

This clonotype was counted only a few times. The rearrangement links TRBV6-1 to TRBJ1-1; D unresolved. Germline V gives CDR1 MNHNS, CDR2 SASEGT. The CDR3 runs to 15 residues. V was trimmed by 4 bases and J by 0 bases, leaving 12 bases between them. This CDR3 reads CASSALPRMNTEAFF. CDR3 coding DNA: TGTGCCAGCAGTGCTTTACCGAGAATGAACACTGAAGCTTTCTTT.

The CDR3 DNA sequence: TGCAGTGCTACTCCCCTGGCTAGCGGGAGCACAGATACGCAGTATTTT. This codes for CSATPLASGSTDTQYF. The chain joins TRBV20-1 to TRBJ2-3, with 8 bases identical to TRBD2. V shed 4 bases and J 0 bases; nucleotides not matched to a gene: 9. The CDR3 has 16 residues. CDR1 is DFQATT, CDR2 SNEGSKA, per germline (reference sequence).

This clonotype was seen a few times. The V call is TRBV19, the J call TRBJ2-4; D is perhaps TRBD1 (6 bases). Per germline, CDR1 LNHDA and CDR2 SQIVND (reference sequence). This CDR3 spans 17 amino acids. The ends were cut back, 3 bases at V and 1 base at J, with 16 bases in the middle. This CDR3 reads CASSMGRQAVAKNIQYF. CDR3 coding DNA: TGTGCCAGTAGTATGGGGCGACAGGCGGTGGCCAAAAACATTCAGTACTTC.

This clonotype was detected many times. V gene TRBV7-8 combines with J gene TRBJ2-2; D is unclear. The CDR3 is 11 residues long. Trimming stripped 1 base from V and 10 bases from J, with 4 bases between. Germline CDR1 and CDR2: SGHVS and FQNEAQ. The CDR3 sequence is CASSLETELFF. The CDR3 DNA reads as TGTGCCAGCAGCTTAGAGACGGAGCTGTTTTTT.

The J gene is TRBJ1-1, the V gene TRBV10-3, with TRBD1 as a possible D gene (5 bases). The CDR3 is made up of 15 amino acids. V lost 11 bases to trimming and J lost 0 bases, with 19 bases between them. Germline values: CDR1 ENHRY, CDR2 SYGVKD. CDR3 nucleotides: TGTGCCGCCCATTCCAGGGTTTCGGTGAACACTGAAGCTTTCTTT. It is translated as CAAHSRVSVNTEAFF.

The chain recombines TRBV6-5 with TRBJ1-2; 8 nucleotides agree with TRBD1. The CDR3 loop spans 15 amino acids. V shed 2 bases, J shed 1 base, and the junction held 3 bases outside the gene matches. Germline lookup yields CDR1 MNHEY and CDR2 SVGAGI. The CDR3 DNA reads TGTGCCAGCAGTTACGCAGGGGGCTTTAACTATGGCTACACCTTC. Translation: CASSYAGGFNYGYTF.

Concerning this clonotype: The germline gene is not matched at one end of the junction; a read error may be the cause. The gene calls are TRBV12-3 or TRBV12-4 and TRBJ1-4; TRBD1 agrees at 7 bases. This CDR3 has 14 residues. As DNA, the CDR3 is TGTGCCAGCAGTCCAGGGGGTTCTAATGAAAAACTGTTATTT. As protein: CASSPGGSNEKLLF.

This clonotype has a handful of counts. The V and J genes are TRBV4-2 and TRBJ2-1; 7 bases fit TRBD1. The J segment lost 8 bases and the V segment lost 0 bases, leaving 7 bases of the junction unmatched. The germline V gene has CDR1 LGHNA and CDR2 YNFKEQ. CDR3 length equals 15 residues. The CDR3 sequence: CASSQEYGQGDEQFF. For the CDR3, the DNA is TGTGCCAGCAGCCAAGAATATGGGCAGGGGGATGAGCAGTTCTTC.

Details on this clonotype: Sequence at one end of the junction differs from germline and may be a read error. As DNA, the CDR3 is TGTGCCAGCAGCCAAGGTTCCGAGGGCCTCTTC. This sequence encodes CASSQGSEGLF. The V gene is TRBV12-3 or TRBV12-4, the J gene TRBJ1-2; no clear D gene. The CDR3 contains 11 residues.

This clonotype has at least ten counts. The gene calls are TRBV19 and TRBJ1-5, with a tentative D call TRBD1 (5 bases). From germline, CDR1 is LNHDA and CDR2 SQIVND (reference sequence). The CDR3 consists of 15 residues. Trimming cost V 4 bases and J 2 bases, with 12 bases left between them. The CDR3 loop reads CASSTQGVRNQPQHF. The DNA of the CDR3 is TGTGCCAGTAGTACTCAGGGAGTACGCAATCAGCCCCAGCATTTT.